This section outlines one T cell receptor (beta chain) sequence together with its context. It has no known antigen specificity. No base quality values were provided; no much bigger clone lies one nucleotide off. The time point label, read with the paper, signifies: about 28 days (+/-7) after the second vaccine dose. AZD1222 recipients with second doses at about 4 weeks or about 12 weeks were pooled, because spike-specific TCR depth and breadth did not differ between schedules. The vaccinee samples were drawn from two UK trials, COV001 and COV002, one of which was a single-blind randomized controlled phase 2/3 trial testing AZD1222 (ChAdOx1 nCoV-19) in healthy adults. Trial participant PBMC samples were collected at day 0 and day 28 after the second dose for TCRbeta chain sequencing. The data were obtained in a study of T cell responses to AZD1222 COVID-19 vaccine (TCRdb year 2021). Background on the whole study: TCR sequencing was performed for approximately 240 trial participants, of whom some 200 were given two doses of AZD1222 and around 26 were given two doses of MenACWY control vaccine. Enrollment into the trials was organized by age into subgroups of 18-55, 56-69 and 70-plus years, and those subgroups contained roughly 160, 29 and 62 TCR-sequenced participants, respectively.

V is reduced by 0 bases and J by 0 bases, leaving a spacing of 12 bases between them. Taken from cysteine to phenylalanine, the CDR3 has 18 residues. The only DNA kept is the CDR3, 54 bases in frame from the first base. CDR1 and CDR2, looked up from the germline V gene (reference sequence), are MNHEY and SMNVEV. The CDR3 regions of human TCRbeta chains were analyzed by immunosequencing. From the authors' description of their analysis: TCRs in the repertoires were compared against a reference library of SARS-CoV-2-specific TCRs that had been generated with the MIRA antigen-specificity platform. Breadth was defined as the fraction of unique TCRs that were SARS-CoV-2-associated. Depth was defined as the fraction of total T cells that were SARS-CoV-2-associated. Each spike-specific TCR was assigned to its reactive spike region and to a CD4 or CD8 class using the MIRA data. Log10-transformed breadth and depth values were compared by one-way ANOVA with Sidak's multiple comparisons tests. The source is immuneACCESS, and TCRdb retained only in-frame sequences with V and J called. Part of the clones is not carried over; for the studies checked, unresolved V genes explain less than half of this, and the remainder is unexplained. That table gives V, J and clone size, and the DNA gave D and trimming. The sample profile shows approximately 99,000 clones; roughly 92% of them were found once. The biggest ten clones account for approximately 9% of the sample.

Overall study outcomes, separate from this receptor: After two AZD1222 doses, both the breadth and the depth of spike-specific TCRs were significantly higher than at day 0 and than in MenACWY recipients. Most participants were white British and females outnumbered males, and the authors suggested that clonal diversity may have been underestimated. CD4 TCRs associated with the vaccine covered the entire spike protein, and the dominant responses were in regions 160-218 and 743-854. Conclusions about previously exposed vaccinees are limited because only five to seven AZD1222 recipients were SARS-CoV-2 seropositive at baseline. Reportedly, almost half of the unique spike-specific TCRs recognized epitopes lying outside the regions that are mutated in the B.1.351 and B.1.1.7 variants. Because no day 14 peak-response samples were available, repertoires were characterized only after the peak T cell response. The 56-69-year group was small, and its depth increase did not reach significance, likely because of low power.

This TCR derives from an adult who received the AZD1222 COVID-19 vaccine. The V gene is TRBV27 and the J gene is TRBJ1-6, with the identity of the D gene unclear. The specimen comprised peripheral blood, sampled 28 days after the second AZD1222 dose. The CDR3 region has the sequence CASSLSGFRSSYNSPLHF. The DNA sequence is TGTGCCAGCAGTTTATCGGGGTTTCGTAGCTCCTATAATTCACCCCTCCACTTT.